This T cell receptor (beta chain) was recovered during a study of control samples from healthy donors and cancer patients. Produced via immunoSEQ multiplex PCR; TCRdb's table is partial and in-frame only. The sample consists of roughly 63,000 clones, roughly nine tenths of them appearing once. This CDR3 spans 15 amino acids. The V and J ends lost 4 bases and 8 bases respectively, with 23 bases between them. The germline V gene encodes CDR1 GTSNPN and CDR2 SVGIG (reference sequence). The source material was PBMCs. The receptor comes from a man aged 35-49 years with colorectal cancer. The V and J genes are TRBV30 and TRBJ1-2, with D possibly TRBD1 on 5 matching bases. The CDR3 sequence: CAWNPAMRTGNGYTF. The DNA of the CDR3 is TGTGCCTGGAATCCGGCAATGCGAACAGGAAACGGCTACACCTTC.